A single sample gave rise to the 8 T cell receptor beta chains below, sequenced in a study of CD4 T cells in relation to SARS-CoV-2 and coronaviruses. This table comes from immunoSEQ multiplex PCR, and its TCRdb copy is limited to in-frame clones, with some not included. Of some 42,000 clones detected, approximately 87% appear once; the ten largest clones hold less than 10%. The material sequenced was memory CD4+ T cells from PBMCs. The origin of the receptors is an adult with COVID-19.

This chain joins TRBV5-1 and TRBJ2-7, with a possible D match to TRBD2 (6 bases). Trimming pared 1 base from V and 0 bases from J, leaving 8 bases between. CDR1 SGHRS and CDR2 YFSETQ come from the germline V gene. The CDR3 totals 14 residues. The CDR3 nucleotides are TGCGCCAGCAGCTTGACGACTAGCTCCTACGAGCAGTACTTC. This codes for CASSLTTSSYEQYF.

This chain links TRBV4-2 with TRBJ1-2; TRBD1 might be the D (6 bases). Germline CDR1 LGHNA, CDR2 YNFKEQ. Deletions cut 2 bases from V and 0 bases from J, with 19 bases between. The CDR3 covers 18 residues. This chain's CDR3 is CASSQRLAGEVSNYGYTF. In DNA, the CDR3 is TGTGCCAGCAGCCAAAGGTTGGCAGGGGAGGTATCTAACTATGGCTACACCTTC.

The chain carries TRBV5-5 and TRBJ1-1; D is uncertain. CDR3 size: 12 residues. Germline CDR1 is SGHKS and CDR2 is YYEKEE (reference sequence). This CDR3 reads CDLQRPNTEAFF. The CDR3 nucleotides are TGTGATTTGCAGCGACCGAACACTGAAGCTTTCTTT.

This clone was seen once. The genes are TRBV9 and TRBJ2-2, with D perhaps given as TRBD1 or TRBD2 (6 bases each). CDR3 size: 14 residues. Germline loops: CDR1 SGDLS, CDR2 YYNGEE. V was pared by 3 bases and J by 6 bases, with 12 bases between. CDR3 in DNA: TGTGCCAGCAGCGGGCCGGGGGCCTCCGGGGAGCTGTTTTTT. Protein: CASSGPGASGELFF.

With respect to this clone: One junction end disagrees with the germline gene, perhaps due to a read error. The rearrangement joins TRBV29-1 to TRBJ2-7; tentative D call: TRBD1 (6 bases). The CDR3 contains 14 residues. CDR1 and CDR2 from the germline V gene are SQVTM and ANQGSEA. CDR3 sequence (DNA): TGCAGCGTTGTGGGGACAACGACGCCCTACGAGCAGTGCTTC. Amino acids: CSVVGTTTPYEQCF.

The genes are TRBV5-1 and TRBJ2-5; no reliable D call. There are 15 residues in the CDR3. V was shortened by 6 bases and J by 2 bases, with 17 bases between the two germline ends. CDR1 is SGHRS and CDR2 is YFSETQ in the germline V gene. CDR3 protein: CASIPAVGSQETQYF. CDR3 DNA: TGCGCCAGCATCCCTGCGGTGGGGTCTCAAGAGACCCAGTACTTC. Full variable domain (rest looked up from reference TRBV5-1 and TRBJ2-5): KAGVTQTPRYLIKTRGQQVTLSCSPISGHRSVSWYQQTPGQGLQFLFEYFSETQRNKGNFPGRFSGRQFSNSRSEMNVSTLELGDSALYLCASIPAVGSQETQYFGPGTRLLVL.

CDR3 loop: CASRGLAGGNEQFF. CDR3 DNA: TGCGCCAGCAGAGGACTAGCGGGGGGTAATGAGCAGTTCTTC. The chain is built from TRBV10-2 and TRBJ2-1; 14 nucleotides line up with TRBD2. The CDR3 loop spans 14 amino acids. Per germline, CDR1 WSHSY and CDR2 SAAADI. With V trimmed by 6 bases and J by 7 bases, 2 bases remained unmatched.

The chain recombines TRBV9 with TRBJ2-3; D possibly corresponds to TRBD2 (7 bases). The CDR3 contains 15 residues. CDR1 and CDR2 from the germline V gene are SGDLS and YYNGEE. Trimming removed 0 bases at V and 5 bases at J, with 13 bases between. The CDR3 loop reads CASSVGAGAGDTQYF. Here the CDR3 DNA reads TGTGCCAGCAGCGTAGGGGCGGGGGCAGGAGATACGCAGTATTTT.